Below are 22 T cell receptor beta chains sequenced from a single sample in a study of shared clonotypes between healthy human individuals. Only in-frame clones appear in the TCRdb table, and some are missing; sequencing was by immunoSEQ multiplex PCR. Of around 1.1 million clones listed, approximately 80% are singletons. Specimen: memory CD4+ T cells from PBMCs. The subset here: CD45RA-negative fraction. Source of these receptors: a man between 18 and 29 years old in good health. Some clones in this sample may be carry-over from other donors' samples.

This chain uses TRBV28 with TRBJ2-3; D unresolved. The V end was cut by 11 bases, the J end by 0 bases, with 9 bases between. The CDR3 totals 12 residues. Germline CDR1 and CDR2: MDHEN and SYDVKM. Here the CDR3 DNA reads TGTGCCGGCGCTGCTAGCACAGATACGCAGTATTTT. As protein: CAGAASTDTQYF.

This chain joins TRBV19 and TRBJ1-3; TRBD1 matches 7 bases. The CDR3 runs to 14 residues. The V gene end was trimmed by 9 bases and the J gene end by 2 bases; junction bases not matched to a gene: 7. CDR1 is LNHDA, CDR2 SQIVND, per germline (reference sequence). CDR3 sequence (DNA): TGTGCCAGCAACTTAGGGGGCGCTGGAAACACCATATATTTT. Translation: CASNLGGAGNTIYF. The full variable domain, its missing parts supplied by reference TRBV19 and TRBJ1-3, is DGGITQSPKYLFRKEGQNVTLSCEQNLNHDAMYWYRQDPGQGLRLIYYSQIVNDFQKGDIAEGYSVSREKKESFPLTVTSAQKNPTAFYLCASNLGGAGNTIYFGEGSWLTVV.

The gene calls are TRBV15 and TRBJ2-5; D possibly uses TRBD1 or TRBD2 (5 bases each). Germline CDR1 and CDR2: LNHNV and YYDKDF (reference sequence). CDR3 length equals 16 residues. The V end was cut by 5 bases, the J end by 5 bases, with 21 bases between. The CDR3 sequence is CATSGSPGTPGETQYF. The CDR3 DNA reads as TGTGCCACCAGCGGCTCACCCGGGACCCCAGGGGAGACCCAGTACTTC.

This rearrangement joins TRBV4-1 to TRBJ2-1, with 10 bases fitting TRBD1. Germline CDR1 MGHRA, CDR2 YSYEKL. The CDR3 contains 15 residues. Trimming took 5 bases from V and 6 from J; bases not matched to a gene: 7. CDR3 in amino acids: CASSTTGGLVNEQFF. CDR3 nucleotide sequence: TGCGCCAGCAGCACGACAGGGGGCCTCGTCAATGAGCAGTTCTTC.

The V gene is TRBV11-3, the J gene TRBJ2-7; D assignment may be TRBD1 or TRBD2 (6 bases each). Trimming removed 5 bases from V and 5 bases from J, with 16 bases in between. This CDR3 is built from 14 residues. CDR1 and CDR2 (germline): SGHNT, YENEEA. CDR3 amino acids: CASSPRGGGNEQYF. The CDR3 coding sequence is TGTGCCAGCAGCCCCAGGGGAGGCGGCAACGAGCAGTACTTC.

This clone was seen more than once but under ten times. This chain joins TRBV7-9 and TRBJ1-2; 9 bases are shared with TRBD1. The CDR3 runs to 16 residues. The V gene end was trimmed by 4 bases and the J gene end by 7 bases; junction bases not matched to a gene: 13. CDR1 and CDR2 from the germline V gene are SEHNR and FQNEAQ (reference sequence). CDR3 residues: CASSSVPGTGSGGYTF. CDR3 nucleotide sequence: TGTGCCAGCAGCTCCGTTCCCGGGACAGGGTCGGGTGGCTACACCTTC.

As regards this clone: The sample contains more than one DNA sequence encoding this CDR3. The chain has TRBV29-1 and TRBJ2-2, with TRBD1 matching 7 bases. In germline, CDR1 is SQVTM, CDR2 ANQGSEA. J was trimmed by 0 bases and V by 4 bases; bases with no gene match: 2. The CDR3 loop spans 14 amino acids. The CDR3 region is CSVGQGANTGELFF. The CDR3 DNA follows: TGCAGCGTTGGTCAGGGGGCGAACACCGGGGAGCTGTTTTTT.

The chain carries TRBV18 and TRBJ2-7, with no clear D. Germline V gene lookup returns CDR1 KGHSH and CDR2 LQKENI. The length of the CDR3 is 14 residues. V gave up 1 base and J gave up 3 bases, with 10 bases separating them. The CDR3 DNA reads as TGTGCCAGCTCACCACGAAGAGAGAGCTACGAGCAGTACTTC. Its protein is CASSPRRESYEQYF.

The rearrangement links TRBV28 to TRBJ1-2; no reliable D call. CDR1 is MDHEN and CDR2 is SYDVKM in the germline V gene. The CDR3 is 12 amino acids. V lost 7 bases and J 4 bases, leaving 10 bases between the germline ends. Here the CDR3 DNA reads TGTGCCAGCACTACGGCCGGCTATGGCTACACCTTC. It encodes CASTTAGYGYTF.

J is TRBJ1-5 and V is TRBV28, with D possibly TRBD1 on 5 matching bases. The CDR3 contains 17 residues. Looked up from germline, CDR1 is MDHEN and CDR2 is SYDVKM. The V end lost 5 bases, the J end lost 3 bases, and 20 bases lay between the germline ends. This CDR3 is CASSIPPPGRANQPQHF. The CDR3 DNA reads as TGTGCCAGCAGTATACCCCCCCCGGGCAGGGCCAATCAGCCCCAGCATTTT. Supplemented by reference TRBV28 and TRBJ1-5, the full variable domain reads DVKVTQSSRYLVKRTGEKVFLECVQDMDHENMFWYRQDPGLGLRLIYFSYDVKMKEKGDIPEGYSVSREKKERFSLILESASTNQTSMYLCASSIPPPGRANQPQHFGDGTRLSIL.

The J gene is TRBJ2-3, the V gene TRBV6-4; the D gene could be TRBD1 or TRBD2 (6 bases each). Trimming cost V 0 bases and J 5 bases, with 15 bases left between them. The germline CDR1 and CDR2 sequences are MRHNA and SNTAGT. The CDR3 has 16 amino acids. The CDR3 sequence is CASSDSGGLGGDTQYF. The CDR3 nucleotides read TGTGCCAGCAGTGACTCAGGGGGGTTAGGTGGAGATACGCAGTATTTT.

The chain recombines TRBV2 with TRBJ2-3; weak D call: TRBD2 (5 bases). This CDR3 contains 15 residues. V lost 4 bases to trimming and J lost 0 bases, with 11 bases between them. CDR1 is SNHLY, CDR2 FYNNEI, per germline. The chain's CDR3 is CASSVSEGSTDTQYF. The CDR3 bases are TGTGCCAGCAGTGTCTCCGAGGGTAGCACAGATACGCAGTATTTT.

V usage is TRBV5-1 and J usage is TRBJ2-5, with D hard to call. Trimming took 4 bases from V and 0 from J, leaving 10 bases between them. This CDR3 region has 14 residues. The germline CDR1 and CDR2 sequences are SGHRS and YFSETQ. The CDR3 region is CASSPHQYQETQYF. The CDR3 DNA follows: TGCGCCAGCAGCCCCCACCAGTACCAAGAGACCCAGTACTTC. The full variable domain, in which reference TRBV5-1 and TRBJ2-5 provide the parts outside the CDR3, is KAGVTQTPRYLIKTRGQQVTLSCSPISGHRSVSWYQQTPGQGLQFLFEYFSETQRNKGNFPGRFSGRQFSNSRSEMNVSTLELGDSALYLCASSPHQYQETQYFGPGTRLLVL.

The genes are TRBV30 and TRBJ2-7; D uncertain. Germline V gene data show CDR1 as GTSNPN and CDR2 as SVGIG (reference sequence). The CDR3 has 11 amino acids. V was clipped by 0 bases and J by 10 bases, with 10 bases between them. The CDR3 DNA reads as TGTGCCTGGAGTGTAATGTCGGTTCAGTACTTC. Its translation is CAWSVMSVQYF.

This rearrangement joins TRBV7-2 to TRBJ2-1; TRBD1 matches at 7 bases. Germline CDR1 is SGHTA and CDR2 is FQGNSA. V shed 1 base, J shed 15 bases, and the junction held 9 bases outside the gene matches. This CDR3 region has 13 residues. The CDR3 is CASSLERGREAFF. CDR3 bases: TGTGCCAGCAGCTTAGAGAGGGGGCGAGAAGCGTTCTTC.

This clone was detected only a few times. The rearrangement joins TRBV30 to TRBJ1-4, with D maybe TRBD1 (6 bases). The germline V gene encodes CDR1 GTSNPN and CDR2 SVGIG (reference sequence). CDR3 length: 18 residues. Trimming left V 2 bases short and J 5 bases short, with 24 bases between. The CDR3 bases are TGTGCCTGGAGTTCCCAGAGGACAGCGTCGACATGGAATGAAAAACTGTTTTTT. Encoded protein: CAWSSQRTASTWNEKLFF. The whole variable domain, filled in from reference TRBV30 and TRBJ1-4, reads SQTIHQWPATLVQPVGSPLSLECTVEGTSNPNLYWYRQAAGRGLQLLFYSVGIGQISSEVPQNLSASRPQDRQFILSSKKLLLSDSGFYLCAWSSQRTASTWNEKLFFGSGTQLSVL.

This clone was seen more than once but under ten times. Additional DNA sequences in this sample encode the identical CDR3. The chain couples TRBV19 to TRBJ1-5; a possible D gene is TRBD1 (5 bases). The CDR3 loop spans 13 amino acids. Trimming left V 0 bases short and J 5 bases short, with 5 bases between. Germline assignment: CDR1 LNHDA and CDR2 SQIVND (reference sequence). The DNA of the CDR3 is TGTGCCAGTAGTATAGACAGGGATCAGCCCCAGCATTTT. It yields the protein CASSIDRDQPQHF.

This clone occurred once. This chain uses TRBV6-6 with TRBJ2-7, with 11 bases that match TRBD2. The germline CDR1 and CDR2 sequences are MNHNY and SVGAGI (reference sequence). J lost 3 bases, V lost 6 bases, and 4 bases had no gene match. This CDR3 region has 14 residues. The CDR3 loop reads CASRTTSGSYEQYF. The CDR3 DNA is TGTGCCAGCAGAACTACTAGCGGGAGCTACGAGCAGTACTTC.

This clone was observed a few times. The chain recombines TRBV6-1 with TRBJ1-2; D is unclear. The CDR3 length is 13 residues. V lost 3 bases and J lost 4, with 9 bases in between. The V gene's germline CDR1 is MNHNS and CDR2 SASEGT. The CDR3: CASSEQNIYGYTF. CDR3 DNA sequence: TGTGCCAGCAGTGAGCAGAACATCTATGGCTACACCTTC.

This sequence joins TRBV13 and TRBJ2-1, with 14 positions matching TRBD2. This CDR3 is 14 amino acids long. Trimming removed 5 bases from V and 15 bases from J; junction bases left unmatched: 9. Germline V gene data show CDR1 as PRHDT and CDR2 as FYEKMQ (reference sequence). CDR3 nucleotide sequence: TGTGCCAGCAGCCCCCGACTAGCGGGGGGGGTCTGGTTCTTC. Translated, it gives CASSPRLAGGVWFF.

The chain links TRBV5-4 to TRBJ1-2, with D possibly being TRBD1 (5 bases). The CDR3 has 15 amino acids. The V gene's germline CDR1 is SGHNT and CDR2 YYREEE (reference sequence). V shed 2 bases and J shed 8 bases, with 19 bases lying between them. CDR3: CASSLDVAGSFGYTF. CDR3 DNA: TGTGCCAGCAGCTTAGATGTGGCAGGGTCATTCGGCTACACCTTC.

This chain uses TRBV28 with TRBJ2-2; 7 bases fit TRBD2. V trimming: 3 bases; J trimming: 0 bases; junction bases outside the gene matches: 1. The CDR3 runs 15 residues. Germline lookup yields CDR1 MDHEN and CDR2 SYDVKM. The chain's CDR3 is CASSFTSANTGELFF. The DNA for the CDR3 is TGTGCCAGCAGTTTTACTAGCGCGAACACCGGGGAGCTGTTTTTT.